This T cell receptor beta chain was sequenced for a study of monozygotic twins with inflammatory bowel disease. A 6-nucleotide sample barcode was carried by the UMIs, which template switching added. No DNA is given; TCRdb re-called the 5' RACE reads and lists each CDR3 protein once. This sample's table has approximately 380,000 distinct CDR3 sequences. The V gene's germline CDR1 is MNHNS and CDR2 SASEGT. The CDR3 has 15 residues. This sequence joins TRBV6-1 and TRBJ2-4; TCRdb names TRBD1, which stays unverified in the absence of DNA. The specimen sequenced was blood. This receptor was obtained from a human donor with ulcerative colitis or Crohn's disease, or a healthy co-twin of an affected twin (not recorded which). The CDR3 loop reads CASRRQRQGANIQYF.